Included here is one TCR beta chain sequence, with context. The CDR3 runs 17 residues. V dropped 5 bases and J dropped 4; count of bases not matched to a gene: 11. Germline assignment: CDR1 SEHNR and CDR2 FQNEAQ (reference sequence). This sample is drawn from a study of blood T cell repertoires in COVID-19. Study-wide background: Sites across the United States, Italy and Spain contributed samples from acute and convalescent COVID-19. PBMCs, B-cell-depleted T cells, or T cells provided the cDNA or gDNA that made up the material.

In the study's own analysis: Estimation of nucleated cell counts relied on the amplification of reference gene primers. Libraries were prepared by immunoSEQ multiplex PCR; TCRdb keeps only in-frame clonotypes and omits some of them. V and J calls plus clone size are reproduced from that table; the DNA served to infer D and trimming. The sample lists under 350,000 clones, approximately 88% occurring once. All recovered Cohort 3 donors got two negative PCRs, got clearance, or saw symptom resolution. The TCR was taken from a middle-aged woman who had recovered from COVID-19. The chain links TRBV7-9 to TRBJ2-4; 10 nucleotides line up with TRBD1. The sequencing sample was made of PBMCs or T cells enriched from blood (not recorded which). The CDR3 here is CASSARDRGPEKNIQYF. For the CDR3, the DNA is TGTGCCAGCAGCGCTAGGGACAGGGGACCGGAGAAAAACATTCAGTACTTC.